This T cell receptor (beta chain) was observed in a study of shared clonotypes between healthy human individuals. On the study more broadly: Every donor yielded three CD4 naive, three CD4 memory, two CD8 naive and one CD8 memory plate.

The CDR3 is 15 residues long. Germline V lookup: CDR1 MNHNS, CDR2 SASEGT. Trimming removed 4 bases from V and 3 bases from J; junction bases left unmatched: 5. Sequencing used immunoSEQ multiplex PCR; TCRdb keeps in-frame clones, though not all of them. This table holds under 650,000 clones, about 96% found once. The receptor comes from a woman aged 25 to 39 in good health. V usage is TRBV6-1 and J usage is TRBJ2-3; TRBD2 agrees at 9 bases. Sequences were obtained from naive CD4+ T cells sorted from blood. Subset indicated: CD45RA+ positively selected. CDR3 sequence: CASSVAGVRTDTQYF. As DNA, the CDR3 is TGTGCCAGCAGTGTAGCGGGAGTTAGGACAGATACGCAGTATTTT.